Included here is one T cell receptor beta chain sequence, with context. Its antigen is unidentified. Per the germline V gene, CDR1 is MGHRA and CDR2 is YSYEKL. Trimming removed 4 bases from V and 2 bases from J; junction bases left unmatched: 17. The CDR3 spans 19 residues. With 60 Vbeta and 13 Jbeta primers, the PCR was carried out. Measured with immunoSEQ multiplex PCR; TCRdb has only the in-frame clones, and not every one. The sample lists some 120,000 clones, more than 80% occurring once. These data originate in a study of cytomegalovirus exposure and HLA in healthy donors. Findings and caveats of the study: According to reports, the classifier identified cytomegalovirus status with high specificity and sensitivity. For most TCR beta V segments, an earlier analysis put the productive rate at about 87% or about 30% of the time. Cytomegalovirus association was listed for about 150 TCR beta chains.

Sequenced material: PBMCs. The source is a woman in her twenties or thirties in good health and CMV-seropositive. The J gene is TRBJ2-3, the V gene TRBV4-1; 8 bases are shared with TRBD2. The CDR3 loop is CASSPRPGALAGPTDTQYF. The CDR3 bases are TGCGCCAGCAGCCCCCGCCCGGGAGCCTTAGCGGGGCCCACAGATACGCAGTATTTT.